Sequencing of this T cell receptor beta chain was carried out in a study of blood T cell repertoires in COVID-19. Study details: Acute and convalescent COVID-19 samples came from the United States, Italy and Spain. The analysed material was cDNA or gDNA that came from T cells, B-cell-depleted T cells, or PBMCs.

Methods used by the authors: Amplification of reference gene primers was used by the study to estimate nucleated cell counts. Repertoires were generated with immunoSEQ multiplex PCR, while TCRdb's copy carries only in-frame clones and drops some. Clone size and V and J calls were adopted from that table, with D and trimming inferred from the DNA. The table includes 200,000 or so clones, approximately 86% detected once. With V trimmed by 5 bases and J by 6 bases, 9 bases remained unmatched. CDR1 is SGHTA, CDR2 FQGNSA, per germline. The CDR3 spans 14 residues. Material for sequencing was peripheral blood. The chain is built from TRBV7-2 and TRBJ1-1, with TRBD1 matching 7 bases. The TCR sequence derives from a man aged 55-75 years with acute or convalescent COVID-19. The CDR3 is CASSPLTGLSEAFF. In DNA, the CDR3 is TGTGCCAGCAGCCCGTTGACAGGGTTATCTGAAGCTTTCTTT. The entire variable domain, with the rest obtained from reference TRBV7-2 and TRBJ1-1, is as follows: GAGVSQSPSNKVTEKGKDVELRCDPISGHTALYWYRQSLGQGLEFLIYFQGNSAPDKSGLPSDRFSAERTGGSVSTLTIQRTQQEDSAVYLCASSPLTGLSEAFFGQGTRLTVV.